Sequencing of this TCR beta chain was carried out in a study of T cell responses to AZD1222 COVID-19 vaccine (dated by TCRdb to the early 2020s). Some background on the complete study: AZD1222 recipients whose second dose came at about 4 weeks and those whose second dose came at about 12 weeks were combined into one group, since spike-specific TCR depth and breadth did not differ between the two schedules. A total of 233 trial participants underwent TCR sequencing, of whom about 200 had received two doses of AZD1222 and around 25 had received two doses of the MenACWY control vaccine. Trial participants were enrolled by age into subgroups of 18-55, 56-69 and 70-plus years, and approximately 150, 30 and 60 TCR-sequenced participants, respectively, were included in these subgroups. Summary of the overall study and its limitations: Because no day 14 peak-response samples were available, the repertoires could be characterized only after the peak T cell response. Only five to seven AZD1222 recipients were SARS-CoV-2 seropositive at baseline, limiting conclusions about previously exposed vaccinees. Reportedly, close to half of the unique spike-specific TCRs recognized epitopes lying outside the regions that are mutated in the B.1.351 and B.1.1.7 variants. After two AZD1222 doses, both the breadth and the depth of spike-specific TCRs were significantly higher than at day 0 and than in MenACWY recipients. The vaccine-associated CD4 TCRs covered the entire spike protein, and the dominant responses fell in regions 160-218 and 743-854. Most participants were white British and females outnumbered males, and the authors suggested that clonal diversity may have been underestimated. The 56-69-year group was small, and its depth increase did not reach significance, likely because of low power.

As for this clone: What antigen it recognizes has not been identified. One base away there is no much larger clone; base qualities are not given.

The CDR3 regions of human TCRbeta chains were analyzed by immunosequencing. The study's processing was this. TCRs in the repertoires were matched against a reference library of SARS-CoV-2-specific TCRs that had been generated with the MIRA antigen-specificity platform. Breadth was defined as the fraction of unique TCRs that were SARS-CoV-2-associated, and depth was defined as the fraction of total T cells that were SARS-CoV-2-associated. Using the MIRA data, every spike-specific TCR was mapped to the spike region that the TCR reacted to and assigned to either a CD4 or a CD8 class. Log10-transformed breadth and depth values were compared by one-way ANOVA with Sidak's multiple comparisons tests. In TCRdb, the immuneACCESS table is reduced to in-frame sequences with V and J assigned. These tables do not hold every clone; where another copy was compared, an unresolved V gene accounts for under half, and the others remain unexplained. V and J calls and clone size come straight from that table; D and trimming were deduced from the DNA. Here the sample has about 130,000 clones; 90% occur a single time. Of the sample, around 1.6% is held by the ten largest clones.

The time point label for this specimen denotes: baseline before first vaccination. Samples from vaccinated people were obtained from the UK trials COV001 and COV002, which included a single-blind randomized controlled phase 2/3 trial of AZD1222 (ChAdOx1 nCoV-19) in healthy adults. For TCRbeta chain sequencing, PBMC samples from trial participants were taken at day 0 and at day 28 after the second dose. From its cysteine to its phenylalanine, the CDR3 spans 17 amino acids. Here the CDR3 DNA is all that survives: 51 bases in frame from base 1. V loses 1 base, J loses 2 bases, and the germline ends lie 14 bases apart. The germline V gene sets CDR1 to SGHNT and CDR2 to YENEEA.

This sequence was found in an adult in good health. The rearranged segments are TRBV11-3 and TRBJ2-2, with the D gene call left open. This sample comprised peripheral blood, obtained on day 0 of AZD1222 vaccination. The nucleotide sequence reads TGTGCCAGCAGCTTAGCCTCGTGGTCCGGAAACACCGGGGAGCTGTTTTTT. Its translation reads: CASSLASWSGNTGELFF.